This record looks at one T cell receptor beta chain sequence and its context. Profiled with immunoSEQ multiplex PCR; TCRdb holds only in-frame clones, not every one. The data contain around 150,000 clones, more than 90% of them singletons. This sample stems from a study of T cell responses to AZD1222 COVID-19 vaccine. Germline lookup yields CDR1 SGHVS and CDR2 FNYEAQ. Germline trimming cut 4 bases from V and 7 bases from J; bases unmatched to any gene: 7. The CDR3 spans 15 residues. V usage is TRBV7-6 and J usage is TRBJ1-6, with 7 bases aligning to TRBD1. Sequences were derived from peripheral blood, sampled on day 0 of AZD1222 vaccination. The receptor was isolated from an adult in good health. In DNA form, the CDR3 reads TGTGCCAGCAGCTCCACCCCGGGACAGAATTCACCCCTCCACTTT. This codes for CASSSTPGQNSPLHF.